Below, 30 T cell receptor beta chains from the same sample are listed, as sequenced in a study of blood T cell repertoires in COVID-19. Profiling relied on immunoSEQ multiplex PCR, and the TCRdb table lists in-frame clones only, not all of them. The sample has about 140,000 clones, approximately 80% seen once; the top ten hold 3.5%. Sequenced material: peripheral blood. The receptors stem from a man in his 70s who had recovered from COVID-19.

This clone is deemed medium-sized. J is TRBJ1-5 and V is TRBV29-1; a possible D gene is TRBD1 (5 bases). The CDR3 sequence is 13 residues long. The V end lost 4 bases, the J end lost 0 bases, and 7 bases lay between the germline ends. CDR1 SQVTM and CDR2 ANQGSEA come from the germline V gene. The DNA of the CDR3 is TGCAGCGTTGGGGGCGTTAGCAATCAGCCCCAGCATTTT. Its protein is CSVGGVSNQPQHF.

The rearrangement uses TRBV19 and TRBJ2-3; 7 nucleotides match TRBD2. The CDR3 has 14 amino acids. Trimming at V came to 1 base and at J to 5 bases, leaving 3 bases not matched to a gene. CDR1 is LNHDA and CDR2 is SQIVND in the germline V gene (reference sequence). CDR3 bases: TGTGCCAGTAGTATAGGGGCGGGAGAAGATACGCAGTATTTT. Amino acid sequence: CASSIGAGEDTQYF.

This chain links TRBV30 with TRBJ2-2; 8 positions agree with TRBD2. V dropped 2 bases and J dropped 4; count of bases not matched to a gene: 9. Germline V gene data show CDR1 as GTSNPN and CDR2 as SVGIG (reference sequence). CDR3 size: 16 residues. CDR3 sequence reads: CAWSSAGLVGTGELFF. CDR3 coding DNA: TGTGCCTGGAGTTCGGCGGGACTAGTTGGCACCGGGGAGCTGTTTTTT.

The chain uses TRBV30 and TRBJ1-6; D gene ambiguous. Germline V CDR1 and CDR2: GTSNPN, SVGIG (reference sequence). V lost 4 bases and J lost 0, with 13 bases in between. The CDR3 spans 16 residues. The CDR3 DNA follows: TGTGCCTGGATGAGGACTCCAAGCTCCTATAATTCACCCCTCCACTTT. Amino acids: CAWMRTPSSYNSPLHF.

This clone is a singleton in its sample. The chain is built from TRBV7-6 and TRBJ1-6; TRBD1 agrees at 7 bases. Trimming removed 6 bases from V and 7 bases from J; junction bases left unmatched: 9. This CDR3 comprises 15 residues. Germline loops: CDR1 SGHVS, CDR2 FNYEAQ. CDR3 region: CASSETTGLNSPLHF. As DNA, the CDR3 is TGTGCCAGCAGTGAGACGACAGGGCTGAATTCACCCCTCCACTTT.

This chain joins TRBV2 and TRBJ1-2, with TRBD1 matching over 7 bases. The V gene's germline CDR1 is SNHLY and CDR2 FYNNEI. V lost 6 bases and J lost 11; bases outside the gene matches: 9. This CDR3 is 12 amino acids long. This chain's CDR3 is CASRPDRAEYTF. The DNA of the CDR3 is TGTGCCAGCAGACCCGACAGGGCGGAGTACACCTTC.

As concerns this clone: A junction end diverges from the germline sequence, so it may reflect a read error. CDR3 coding DNA: TGTGCCAGCAGTCTATCCCCCGCCGGGCAGCCCCAGCATTTT. Residues: CASSLSPAGQPQHF. The V gene is TRBV27, the J gene TRBJ1-5; D is ambiguous. CDR1 and CDR2 from the germline V gene are MNHEY and SMNVEV (reference sequence). The CDR3 sequence is 14 residues long.

This clone has just one count. The chain carries TRBV20-1 and TRBJ1-2; D unresolved. Germline V gene lookup returns CDR1 DFQATT and CDR2 SNEGSKA (reference sequence). V was shortened by 3 bases and J by 2 bases, with 13 bases between the two germline ends. CDR3 size: 14 residues. Here the CDR3 reads CSASKAGSNYGYTF. CDR3 DNA: TGCAGTGCTAGTAAGGCAGGTTCAAACTATGGCTACACCTTC.

The rearrangement uses TRBV7-8 and TRBJ2-7, with D possibly being TRBD2 (5 bases). The CDR3 spans 12 residues. Germline loops: CDR1 SGHVS, CDR2 FQNEAQ. The germline V and J ends were trimmed by 4 bases and 7 bases, with 11 bases remaining between them. CDR3 residues: CASSSPPGEQYF. CDR3 nucleotides: TGTGCCAGCAGCTCCCCCCCGGGAGAGCAGTACTTC. Supplemented by reference TRBV7-8 and TRBJ2-7, the full variable domain reads GAGVSQSPRYKVAKRGQDVALRCDPISGHVSLFWYQQALGQGPEFLTYFQNEAQLDKSGLPSDRFFAERPEGSVSTLKIQRTQQEDSAVYLCASSSPPGEQYFGPGTRLTVT.

The chain couples TRBV6-1 to TRBJ1-5; D uncertain. There are 15 residues in the CDR3. The germline V gene has CDR1 MNHNS and CDR2 SASEGT. Trimming pared 3 bases from V and 1 base from J, leaving 10 bases between. CDR3 amino acids: CASSDRSKSNQPQHF. DNA for the CDR3: TGTGCCAGCAGTGATCGCAGTAAAAGCAATCAGCCCCAGCATTTT.

The chain has TRBV7-2 and TRBJ2-4; TRBD2 matches 8 bases. The CDR3 is made up of 14 amino acids. Germline CDR1 and CDR2: SGHTA and FQGNSA. This chain's CDR3 is CATAPREGQNIQYF. The CDR3 region has the DNA TGTGCTACAGCTCCTCGGGAGGGCCAAAACATTCAGTACTTC.

The genes are TRBV2 and TRBJ2-7; no clear D. V dropped 5 bases and J dropped 0 bases, with 11 bases sitting between them. Germline V gives CDR1 SNHLY, CDR2 FYNNEI. The CDR3 length is 14 residues. CDR3 coding DNA: TGTGCCAGCAGTCAAACGGAGCGCTCCTACGAGCAGTACTTC. Its protein is CASSQTERSYEQYF. The variable domain in full, with the rest retrieved from reference TRBV2 and TRBJ2-7, is EPEVTQTPSHQVTQMGQEVILRCVPISNHLYFYWYRQILGQKVEFLVSFYNNEISEKSEIFDDQFSVERPDGSNFTLKIRSTKLEDSAMYFCASSQTERSYEQYFGPGTRLTVT.

The chain couples TRBV6-5 to TRBJ1-1; 8 bases fit TRBD1. CDR3 length: 14 amino acids. Trimming cost V 7 bases and J 1 base; bases outside gene matches: 5. The germline V gene encodes CDR1 MNHEY and CDR2 SVGAGI. This CDR3 reads CASTQGARNTEAFF. CDR3 coding DNA: TGTGCCAGCACCCAGGGGGCTCGGAACACTGAAGCTTTCTTT.

The gene calls are TRBV3-1 (or the pseudogene TRBV3-2) and TRBJ2-6, with D perhaps matching TRBD1 (5 bases). V lost 2 bases, J lost 2 bases, and 10 bases lay in between. The germline gives CDR1 LGHDT, CDR2 YNNKEL (reference sequence). The CDR3 covers 16 residues. Here the CDR3 reads CASSQMWGPGANVLTF. Written as DNA, the CDR3 is TGTGCCAGCAGCCAAATGTGGGGCCCTGGGGCCAACGTCCTGACTTTC.

This chain uses TRBV4-1 with TRBJ1-6, with TRBD1 identical over 7 bases. CDR1 is MGHRA, CDR2 YSYEKL, per germline. V shed 4 bases and J 9 bases; nucleotides not matched to a gene: 6. There are 14 residues in the CDR3. CDR3 protein: CASSRGGGGSPLHF. CDR3 DNA: TGCGCCAGCAGCCGTGGAGGGGGCGGTTCACCCCTCCACTTT.

This clone came up many times. The chain couples TRBV4-1 to TRBJ2-1; 7 nucleotides agree with TRBD1. CDR3 length: 15 residues. After removal of 4 bases from V and 2 bases from J, the junction contained 5 bases not matched to a gene. Germline V gene data show CDR1 as MGHRA and CDR2 as YSYEKL. In DNA form, the CDR3 reads TGCGCCAGCAGCCGCGACAGGGCCCCCTACAATGAGCAGTTCTTC. It yields the protein CASSRDRAPYNEQFF.

V usage is TRBV14 and J usage is TRBJ1-6, with 9 bases lining up with TRBD1. The CDR3 covers 16 residues. After removal of 3 bases from V and 9 bases from J, the junction contained 9 bases not matched to a gene. CDR1 is SGHDN and CDR2 is FVKESK in the germline V gene. For the CDR3, the DNA is TGTGCCAGCAGCCATACAGGGGGCGGAATTCGTTCACCCCTCCACTTT. Amino acids: CASSHTGGGIRSPLHF.

This clone appeared many times. V gene TRBV27 combines with J gene TRBJ2-7; 10 bases match TRBD2. Germline V gene sequence: CDR1 MNHEY, CDR2 SMNVEV (reference sequence). The CDR3 is 17 amino acids. The V gene end was trimmed by 2 bases and the J gene end by 3 bases; junction bases not matched to a gene: 10. The CDR3 coding sequence is TGTGCCAGCAGTTTAGCAGGATCCGGGACTAGCGTCTACGAGCAGTACTTC. Translating gives CASSLAGSGTSVYEQYF.

The V call is TRBV3-1 (or the pseudogene TRBV3-2), the J call TRBJ1-2, with 9 bases aligning to TRBD1. V shed 3 bases, J shed 7 bases, and the junction held 12 bases outside the gene matches. The CDR3 loop spans 16 amino acids. Per germline, CDR1 LGHDT and CDR2 YNNKEL (reference sequence). The CDR3 nucleotides are TGTGCCAGCAGCCATTTCGGGACAGGGCTCCTTGGTGGCTACACCTTC. It encodes CASSHFGTGLLGGYTF.

This clone appeared once. This sequence joins TRBV25-1 and TRBJ1-1; 7 nucleotides agree with TRBD1. The junction had 1 base not matched to a gene; V was cut back by 3 bases and J by 3 bases. The germline gives CDR1 MGHDK, CDR2 SYGVNS. This CDR3 has 13 amino acids. The CDR3 loop reads CASSDRGDTEAFF. The DNA for the CDR3 is TGTGCCAGCAGTGACAGGGGGGACACTGAAGCTTTCTTT. The variable domain in full, with the rest retrieved from reference TRBV25-1 and TRBJ1-1, is EADIYQTPRYLVIGTGKKITLECSQTMGHDKMYWYQQDPGMELHLIHYSYGVNSTEKGDLSSESTVSRIRTEHFPLTLESARPSHTSQYLCASSDRGDTEAFFGQGTRLTVV.

The rearrangement joins TRBV5-1 to TRBJ1-3, with no clear D. Trimming removed 4 bases at V and 5 bases at J, with 19 bases between. The CDR3 spans 16 residues. CDR1 is SGHRS and CDR2 is YFSETQ in the germline V gene. The CDR3 spells CASSPDGRVTRNTIYF. CDR3 DNA sequence: TGCGCCAGCAGCCCCGACGGCCGGGTAACAAGAAACACCATATATTTT.

The V gene is TRBV6-5, the J gene TRBJ2-1, with D uncertain. CDR3 size: 13 residues. V lost 11 bases and J 5 bases, leaving 16 bases between the germline ends. Per germline, CDR1 MNHEY and CDR2 SVGAGI. The CDR3 bases are TGTGCCGCCCGATCGCCGGTGGACAATGAGCAGTTCTTC. It codes for CAARSPVDNEQFF.

The chain combines TRBV15 with TRBJ2-7; 11 nucleotides line up with TRBD2. Germline V lookup: CDR1 LNHNV, CDR2 YYDKDF (reference sequence). V was clipped by 3 bases and J by 3 bases; unmatched bases: 7. The CDR3 sequence is 16 residues long. The CDR3 sequence is CATSRDRLAGFYEQYF. The CDR3 DNA follows: TGTGCCACCAGCAGGGACAGACTAGCGGGGTTCTACGAGCAGTACTTC.

This clone was seen once. The DNA of the CDR3 is TGTGCCAGCAGCTTAGCTGGTCGGGGCACCGGGGAGCTGTTTTTT. The encoded protein is CASSLAGRGTGELFF. V gene TRBV7-9 combines with J gene TRBJ2-2; perhaps TRBD2 as D (5 bases). V was pared by 0 bases and J by 4 bases, with 9 bases between. The germline CDR1 and CDR2 sequences are SEHNR and FQNEAQ (reference sequence). The CDR3 is 15 residues long.

The rearrangement links TRBV11-2 to TRBJ2-7; a possible D gene is TRBD2 (6 bases). V lost 8 bases to trimming and J lost 6 bases, with 20 bases between them. Germline CDR1 and CDR2: SGHAT and FQNNGV. The CDR3 spans 14 residues. In DNA, the CDR3 is TGTGCCAGCCTAAACCTCCGGGAGAGCGGCGAGCAGTACTTC. Translation: CASLNLRESGEQYF.

The chain employs TRBV11-2 and TRBJ1-1; 9 bases line up with TRBD1. This CDR3 is built from 17 residues. Germline V lookup: CDR1 SGHAT, CDR2 FQNNGV. Trimming took 4 bases from V and 7 from J; bases not matched to a gene: 16. The CDR3 sequence is CASSSPDPQQGANEAFF. DNA of the CDR3: TGTGCCAGCAGCTCACCCGACCCCCAACAGGGGGCTAATGAAGCTTTCTTT.

The V gene is TRBV4-1, the J gene TRBJ2-1, with 10 nucleotides matching TRBD2. Per germline, CDR1 MGHRA and CDR2 YSYEKL. The CDR3 is made up of 16 amino acids. Trimming at V came to 3 bases and at J to 7 bases, leaving 9 bases not matched to a gene. The CDR3 sequence: CASSHRLAGRENEQFF. The DNA of the CDR3 is TGCGCCAGCAGCCATAGACTAGCGGGCAGAGAGAATGAGCAGTTCTTC.

V usage is TRBV2 and J usage is TRBJ2-4; possibly TRBD2 for D (6 bases). This CDR3 contains 11 residues. Germline-derived CDR1 and CDR2 are SNHLY and FYNNEI. V gave up 11 bases and J gave up 3 bases, with 8 bases separating them. CDR3 sequence (DNA): TGTGCCGGGGGGAGCAAAAACATTCAGTACTTC. It specifies CAGGSKNIQYF.

This chain connects TRBV10-2 to TRBJ2-7; D uncertain. V was cut by 7 bases and J by 6 bases, with 13 bases left in between. This CDR3 spans 12 amino acids. CDR1 and CDR2 from the germline V gene are WSHSY and SAAADI. For the CDR3, the DNA is TGCGCCAGCAACTCCGACACGGCCGAGCAGTACTTC. Its protein is CASNSDTAEQYF.

In this sample, this clone turned up a few times. J is TRBJ2-6 and V is TRBV6-4, with a weak D call TRBD2 (5 bases). This CDR3 spans 15 amino acids. Between the trimmed V and J ends, which lost 2 bases and 0 bases, there was a span of 5 bases. Germline-derived CDR1 and CDR2 are MRHNA and SNTAGT. As DNA, the CDR3 is TGTGCCAGCAGTGACACTAGCTCTGGGGCCAACGTCCTGACTTTC. Translated: CASSDTSSGANVLTF.